Presented here are 6 T cell receptor beta chains from one specimen sequenced in a study of glioma-infiltrating T cells. Amplification of TCR alpha and beta CDR3 regions from RNA used iRepertoire nested multiplex PCR. From the multiplex PCR reads, TCRdb called clonotypes with MiXCR, one entry per CDR3 protein. The profile shows approximately 93,000 distinct CDR3 sequences, approximately 39% of them singletons. The source material was glioma tissue, nonneoplastic brain tissue, or PBMCs (not recorded which). Receptors were obtained from a human donor with low-grade glioma or glioblastoma, undergoing nonglioma brain surgery, or in good health (not recorded which).

The chain uses TRBV9 and TRBJ2-1, with 11 bases identical to TRBD2. The ends lost 0 bases at V and 4 bases at J; junction bases unmatched: 3. CDR1 and CDR2 from the germline V gene are SGDLS and YYNGEE. The CDR3 length is 16 residues. The CDR3 region is CASSVGLAGGYNEQFF. In DNA, the CDR3 is TGTGCCAGCAGCGTAGGGCTAGCGGGGGGATACAATGAGCAGTTCTTC.

A remark on this clonotype: Without the conserved terminal phenylalanine or tryptophan, this CDR3 likely stems from a read error. V usage is TRBV3-1 and J usage is TRBJ2-2; 10 bases agree with TRBD2. Germline loops: CDR1 LGHDT, CDR2 YNNKEL (reference sequence). Trimming removed 7 bases from V and 7 bases from J; junction bases left unmatched: 6. This CDR3 contains 14 residues. The CDR3 DNA sequence: TGTGCCAGCACCAGCGGGGGGGGAAACGGGGAGCTGTTTTCT. This codes for CASTSGGGNGELFS.

The gene calls are TRBV20-1 and TRBJ2-3; no definite D call. Per the germline V gene, CDR1 is DFQATT and CDR2 is SNEGSKA (reference sequence). With 6 bases removed from V and 2 bases from J, the gap between germline ends came to 15 bases. The CDR3 is made up of 14 amino acids. The CDR3 sequence is CSAIDPYYTDTQYF. CDR3 nucleotides: TGCAGTGCCATAGATCCCTACTACACAGATACGCAGTATTTT.

Details on this clonotype: Given the absence of the conserved phenylalanine or tryptophan at the CDR3 end, a read error is likely. This rearrangement joins TRBV28 to TRBJ1-2; D perhaps matches TRBD1 (5 bases). Deletions cut 10 bases from V and 6 bases from J, with 21 bases between. Germline V gene data show CDR1 as MDHEN and CDR2 as SYDVKM. This CDR3 comprises 14 residues. CDR3 region: CATIKEDARDGYTL. CDR3 coding DNA: TGTGCCACCATAAAGGAAGACGCCAGGGATGGCTACACCCTC.

A single count supports this clonotype. Since a much larger clone is just one base distant, this may be a read error. The chain has TRBV11-3 and TRBJ2-7; either TRBD1 or TRBD2 may supply D (5 bases each). In germline, CDR1 is SGHNT, CDR2 YENEEA. The CDR3 totals 13 residues. Trimming stripped 0 bases from V and 10 bases from J, with 13 bases between. The CDR3 DNA is TGTGCCAGCAGCTTAGATCGGGGCGGCGATCAGTACTTC. This translates into CASSLDRGGDQYF. Variable domain in full (rest from reference TRBV11-3 and TRBJ2-7): EAGVVQSPRYKIIEKKQPVAFWCNPISGHNTLYWYLQNLGQGPELLIRYENEEAVDDSQLPKDRFSAERLKGVDSTLKIQPAELGDSAVYLCASSLDRGGDQYFGPGTRLTVT.

Judged by abundance, this clonotype is medium-sized. The genes are TRBV28 and TRBJ2-3; D remains ambiguous. This CDR3 has 11 amino acids. Germline values: CDR1 MDHEN, CDR2 SYDVKM. Trimming took 5 bases from V and 2 from J, leaving 2 bases between them. CDR3: CASSHTDTQYF. The CDR3 DNA follows: TGTGCCAGCAGTCACACAGATACGCAGTATTTT.